This T cell receptor beta chain was documented in a study of T cell responses to AZD1222 COVID-19 vaccine. Across the study: Samples with a second dose at about 4 or about 12 weeks were pooled together. General study points: After two AZD1222 doses, spike-specific TCR breadth and depth rose versus day 0. Repertoires were obtained solely post-peak T cell response. Possibly, clonal diversity was underestimated; donors were largely white British and included more females.

With regard to this clone: Antigen unknown.

This table comes from immunoSEQ multiplex PCR, and its TCRdb copy is limited to in-frame clones, with some not included. This sample yields fewer than 120,000 clones, of which approximately 90% are seen a single time; roughly 7.6% belongs to the top ten. The V gene's germline CDR1 is SQVTM and CDR2 ANQGSEA. Trimming took off 4 bases at V and 4 bases at J, with 13 bases between the two ends. The CDR3 consists of 13 residues. The TCR sequence derives from an adult in good health. The chain has TRBV29-1 and TRBJ1-1; D gene uncertain. This sample comprised peripheral blood, obtained on day 0 of AZD1222 vaccination. CDR3 region: CSVVGGGSTEAFF. The CDR3 DNA is TGCAGCGTTGTAGGTGGAGGTAGCACTGAAGCTTTCTTT.